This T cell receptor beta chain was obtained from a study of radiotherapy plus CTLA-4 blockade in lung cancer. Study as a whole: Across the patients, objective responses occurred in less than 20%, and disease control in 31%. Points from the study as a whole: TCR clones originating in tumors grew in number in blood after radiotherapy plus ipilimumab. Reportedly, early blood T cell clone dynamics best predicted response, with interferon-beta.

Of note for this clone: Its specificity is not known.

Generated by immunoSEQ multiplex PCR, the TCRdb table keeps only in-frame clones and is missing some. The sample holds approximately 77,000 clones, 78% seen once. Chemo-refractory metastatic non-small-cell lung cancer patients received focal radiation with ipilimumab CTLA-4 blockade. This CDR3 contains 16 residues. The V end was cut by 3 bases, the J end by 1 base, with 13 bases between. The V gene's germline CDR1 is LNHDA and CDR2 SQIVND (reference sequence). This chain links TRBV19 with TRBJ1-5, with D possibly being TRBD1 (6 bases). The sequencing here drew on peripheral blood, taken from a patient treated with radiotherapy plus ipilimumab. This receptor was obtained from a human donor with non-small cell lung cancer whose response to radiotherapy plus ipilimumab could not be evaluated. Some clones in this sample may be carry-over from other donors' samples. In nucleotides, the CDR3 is TGTGCCAGTAGTATTAAGGCAGGGGCGAGCAATCAGCCCCAGCATTTT. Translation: CASSIKAGASNQPQHF.